A selection of T cell receptor beta chains follows, all from one sample in a study of CD8 T cells in Susac syndrome. TCRdb reprocessed the immunoSEQ multiplex PCR reads with MiXCR, giving one entry per CDR3 protein. The table shows roughly 200,000 distinct CDR3 sequences, with 85% to 95% occurring only once. Sequencing input: CD4+ T cells from PBMCs. The receptors here all came from a human donor with multiple sclerosis. CDR3s leave out the opening cysteine and the closing phenylalanine or tryptophan. Each record gives: V gene, clone size, J gene, CDR3 protein. Expanded clones are given a class, and other clones once, few, many or no size at all.

TRBV19	.	TRBJ2-4	ASNPTGVGIQY
TRBV7-3	.	TRBJ1-6	ASSYTGPNSPLH
TRBV23-1	.	TRBJ1-4	ASSHSASNEKLF
TRBV11-1	.	TRBJ2-4	ASSRGFEDIQY
TRBV7-9	.	TRBJ2-1	AGGSSYNEQF
TRBV5-1	.	TRBJ2-3	ASSLDVGYTDTQY
TRBV5-4	.	TRBJ1-2	ASSSETVFYGYT
TRBV20-1	.	TRBJ2-1	SAPNAGTSGHEQF
TRBV5-4	.	TRBJ2-7	ASSLAGLDEQY
TRBV6-5	.	TRBJ1-2	ASSRKTNYGYT
TRBV29-1	.	TRBJ2-7	SAGPEAYEQY
TRBV5-1	.	TRBJ2-3	ASLIASPVTDTQY
TRBV20-1	.	TRBJ2-5	SATSQETQY
TRBV7-9	.	TRBJ2-1	ASSATRFSYNEQF
TRBV10-3	.	TRBJ1-6	AIRRDNDNSPLH
TRBV29-1	.	TRBJ2-3	SVHGFPAGGTDTQY
TRBV5-1	.	TRBJ2-1	ASSPPGGGNEQF
TRBV3-1	.	TRBJ1-6	ASSPRAPGHSPLH
TRBV3-1	.	TRBJ1-2	ASSQEVRIQQGVGGYT
TRBV7-9	.	TRBJ2-3	ASSSLAGATDTQY
TRBV29-1	.	TRBJ1-1	SVVVGQGTTEAF
TRBV4-1	.	TRBJ2-7	ASSHPSGGNYEQY
TRBV7-6	.	TRBJ2-3	ASSMRALTDTQY
TRBV20-1	.	TRBJ2-1	SAVKAGSSYNEQF
TRBV15	.	TRBJ2-5	ATSSLAGVETQY
TRBV1	.	TRBJ2-5	TSSPYDRGPETQY
TRBV7-9	.	TRBJ1-4	ASDLDSNNEKLF
TRBV30	.	TRBJ2-7	AWASHPYEQY
TRBV7-3	.	TRBJ2-3	ASSLGAPGSGDTQY
TRBV3-1	.	TRBJ2-1	ASGPLDEQF
TRBV29-1	once	TRBJ1-3	RYGGTTGNTIY
TRBV7-3	few	TRBJ1-2	ASSPTGSGYT
TRBV29-1	.	TRBJ1-1	SVHGQERGAF
TRBV7-2	.	TRBJ2-5	ASSPYPTSSGLETQY
TRBV7-9	.	TRBJ2-3	ASSLSSGKSTDTQY
TRBV20-1	once	TRBJ2-3	SAGDRGRSDTQY
TRBV20-1	.	TRBJ2-5	SAADRQETQY
TRBV10-3	.	TRBJ2-3	AISESAGGTDTQY
TRBV3-1	.	TRBJ2-1	ASSQVSTGTHDQF
TRBV3-1	.	TRBJ1-2	ASSQPDSYGYT